Detailed here is one T cell receptor (beta chain). The sample is drawn from a study of blood T cells in healthy people across ages. Alongside a J-beta primer mix, a sample-barcoded 5' primer served in a second PCR lasting roughly 7 to 12 cycles. Through a template-switch adaptor with 12 random nucleotides, each cDNA molecule received a tag. Any given sample supplied a minimum of 3 million CDR3-containing paired-end reads. MiXCR, applied by TCRdb to the 5' RACE reads, yields one record per CDR3 protein. Here the sample spans 1.5 million to 2 million distinct CDR3 sequences, about 28% being singletons. V was trimmed by 9 bases and J by 2 bases, leaving 14 bases between them. The CDR3 runs 13 residues. The germline CDR1 and CDR2 sequences are LNHDA and SQIVND (reference sequence).

Input material: blood. The chain is built from TRBV19 and TRBJ2-7, with D unresolved. The source is a woman aged 25 to 39 in good health. The CDR3 is CASKSQNTYEQYF. CDR3 bases: TGTGCCAGCAAGTCTCAGAATACCTACGAGCAGTACTTC.